Listed below are T cell receptor beta chains from one sample, sequenced in a study of identical twins. TCRdb reprocessed the 5' RACE reads via MiXCR and lists one record per CDR3 protein. This sample has about 470,000 distinct CDR3 sequences, with roughly a quarter found just once. The same sample was also studied in work on T cells expressing NK-cell markers.

The sequencing input was CD4+ T cells sorted from blood. These receptors came from a woman aged 18-29 years in good health. Both conserved end residues are trimmed from each CDR3.

TRBJ2-5	TRBV19	ASSVTGSQTQY
TRBJ1-6	TRBV20-1	SARRTVFGSPLH
TRBJ2-1	TRBV12-3/TRBV12-4	ASRSTGSASSYNEQF
TRBJ2-1	TRBV10-3	AIGSNPDNEQF
TRBJ2-1	TRBV14	ASSSTTSSYNEQF
TRBJ2-7	TRBV9	ASSPGLADYEQY
TRBJ2-5	TRBV5-1	ASGHGEAGGTQETQY
TRBJ1-4	TRBV12-3/TRBV12-4	ASRGGQNNEKLF
TRBJ1-4	TRBV29-1	SVASFEKLF
TRBJ2-3	TRBV10-2	ASNSGTGGNTDTQY
TRBJ2-6	TRBV5-6	ASSLVAGAGANVLT
TRBJ2-1	TRBV5-1	ASSLALDNEQF
TRBJ1-2	TRBV7-9	ASSLEGYYGYT
TRBJ2-3	TRBV4-3	ASSLTSGTNADTQY
TRBJ2-7	TRBV15	ATSLYRGTYEQY
TRBJ2-3	TRBV20-1	SARLGQENTDTQY
TRBJ2-1	TRBV11-1	ASSLFAFRARKIDEQF
TRBJ2-3	TRBV18	ASSPVPSGAPTDTQY
TRBJ2-3	TRBV20-1	SASKGPSGITDTQY
TRBJ2-2	TRBV9	ASSLGVPNTGELF
TRBJ2-3	TRBV20-1	SARVKTADTQY
TRBJ2-5	TRBV4-3	ASSQEGGAQETQY
TRBJ2-1	TRBV20-1	SARDLAGGVNEQF
TRBJ1-2	TRBV2	ASNEQRKVGYT
TRBJ2-5	TRBV5-1	ASSLANLRQETQY
TRBJ2-1	TRBV20-1	SAKSGTAYNEQF
TRBJ1-3	TRBV6-2/TRBV6-3	ASGPGNTIY
TRBJ2-5	TRBV2	ASHLRETQY
TRBJ2-1	TRBV11-2	ASSHRLAEGLEQF
TRBJ1-2	TRBV11-2	ASSFPGQGGGYT
TRBJ2-2	TRBV29-1	SAGGPAGSTGELF
TRBJ2-7	TRBV11-2	ASSFQLTSGSRTYEQY
TRBJ2-7	TRBV7-2	ASSLLAGGPHEQY
TRBJ1-4	TRBV6-5	ASSYLSREKLF
TRBJ1-2	TRBV25-1	ASRQTRKGYT
TRBJ1-1	TRBV14	ASAPLNTEAF
TRBJ2-3	TRBV4-3	ASSQEASTDTQY
TRBJ2-3	TRBV12-5	ASGGAGGSTDTQY
TRBJ2-5	TRBV29-1	SVDRQIEETQY
TRBJ2-7	TRBV6-2/TRBV6-3	ASRTSSLFEQY
TRBJ2-1	TRBV20-1	SARDTASGTYPWF
TRBJ1-6	TRBV7-2	ASSLKGDSWNSPLH
TRBJ2-5	TRBV20-1	SGYLPSGGYQETQY
TRBJ2-1	TRBV10-3	AISDQSSYNEQF
TRBJ1-5	TRBV14	ASSQDSYQPQH